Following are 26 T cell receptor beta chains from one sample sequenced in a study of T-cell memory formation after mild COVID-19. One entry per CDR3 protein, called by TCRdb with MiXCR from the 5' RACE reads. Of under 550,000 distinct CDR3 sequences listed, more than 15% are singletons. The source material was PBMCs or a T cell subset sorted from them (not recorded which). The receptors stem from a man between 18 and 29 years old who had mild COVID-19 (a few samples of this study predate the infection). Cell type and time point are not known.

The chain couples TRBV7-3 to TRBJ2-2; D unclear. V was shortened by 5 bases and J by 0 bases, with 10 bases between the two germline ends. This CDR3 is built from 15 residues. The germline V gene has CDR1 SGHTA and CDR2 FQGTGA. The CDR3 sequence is CASSRFTANTGELFF. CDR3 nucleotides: TGTGCCAGCAGCAGATTTACAGCGAACACCGGGGAGCTGTTTTTT.

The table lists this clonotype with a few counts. The CDR3 sequence: CASSSQGGSYEQYF. The DNA for the CDR3 is TGTGCCAGCAGCTCACAGGGAGGATCCTACGAGCAGTACTTC. The chain is built from TRBV7-2 and TRBJ2-7; D might be TRBD1 or TRBD2, each matching 6 bases. V lost 4 bases and J lost 1, with 11 bases in between. The CDR3 extends over 14 amino acids. The germline CDR1 and CDR2 sequences are SGHTA and FQGNSA.

CDR3 sequence reads: CASSMGMSNEQFF. In DNA, the CDR3 is TGTGCCAGCAGCATGGGAATGAGCAATGAGCAGTTCTTC. The chain carries TRBV28 and TRBJ2-1, with D hard to call. Looked up from germline, CDR1 is MDHEN and CDR2 is SYDVKM. V was trimmed by 6 bases and J by 6 bases, leaving 12 bases between them. The CDR3 extends over 13 amino acids.

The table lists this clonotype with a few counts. CDR3 bases: TGTGCCAGCAGGTTAGCGGACGGCGCCAATCAGCCCCAGCATTTT. Residues: CASRLADGANQPQHF. The V gene is TRBV6-5, the J gene TRBJ1-5; no definite D call. V dropped 6 bases and J dropped 3 bases, with 15 bases sitting between them. The CDR3 extends over 15 amino acids. The V gene's germline CDR1 is MNHEY and CDR2 SVGAGI.

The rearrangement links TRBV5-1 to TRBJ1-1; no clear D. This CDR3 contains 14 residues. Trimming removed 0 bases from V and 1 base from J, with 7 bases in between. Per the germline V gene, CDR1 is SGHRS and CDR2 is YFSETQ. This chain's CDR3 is CASSLASANTEAFF. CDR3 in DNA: TGCGCCAGCAGCTTGGCCTCGGCGAACACTGAAGCTTTCTTT.

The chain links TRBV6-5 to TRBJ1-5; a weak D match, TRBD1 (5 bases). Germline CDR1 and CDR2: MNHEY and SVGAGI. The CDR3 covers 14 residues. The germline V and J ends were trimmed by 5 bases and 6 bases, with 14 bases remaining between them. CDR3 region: CASSTRGGFQPQHF. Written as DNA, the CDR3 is TGTGCCAGCAGTACCCGGGGGGGTTTTCAGCCCCAGCATTTT.

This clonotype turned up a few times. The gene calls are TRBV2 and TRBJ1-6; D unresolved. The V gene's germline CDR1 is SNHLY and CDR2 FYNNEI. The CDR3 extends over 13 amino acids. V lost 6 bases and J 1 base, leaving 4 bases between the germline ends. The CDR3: CASRVSYNSPLHF. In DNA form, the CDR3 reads TGTGCCAGCAGGGTGTCCTATAATTCACCCCTCCACTTT.

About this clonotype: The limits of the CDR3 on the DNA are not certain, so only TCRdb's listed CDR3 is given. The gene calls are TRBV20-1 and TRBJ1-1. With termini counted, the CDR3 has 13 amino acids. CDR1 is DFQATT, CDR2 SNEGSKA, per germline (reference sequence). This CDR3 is CSTSGRLNTEAFF.

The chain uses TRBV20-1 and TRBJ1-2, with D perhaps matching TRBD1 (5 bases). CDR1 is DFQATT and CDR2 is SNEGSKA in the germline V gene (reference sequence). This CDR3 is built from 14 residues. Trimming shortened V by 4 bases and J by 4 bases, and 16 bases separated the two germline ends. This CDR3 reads CSATTIDRTYGYTF. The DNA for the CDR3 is TGCAGTGCTACAACCATTGACAGAACCTATGGCTACACCTTC.

CDR3 loop: CASSSQAGGTGEQYF. CDR3 coding DNA: TGTGCCAGCAGCTCACAGGCGGGGGGCACAGGAGAGCAGTACTTC. The rearrangement uses TRBV5-5 and TRBJ2-7; 8 bases line up with TRBD2. The J segment lost 7 bases and the V segment lost 3 bases, leaving 12 bases of the junction unmatched. The CDR3 extends over 15 amino acids. Germline V gene data show CDR1 as SGHKS and CDR2 as YYEKEE (reference sequence).

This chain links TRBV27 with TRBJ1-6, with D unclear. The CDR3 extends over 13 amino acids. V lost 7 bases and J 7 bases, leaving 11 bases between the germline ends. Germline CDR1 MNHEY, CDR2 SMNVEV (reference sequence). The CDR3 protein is CASTPWANSPLHF. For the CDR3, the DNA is TGTGCCAGCACCCCGTGGGCGAATTCACCCCTCCACTTT.

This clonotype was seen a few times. CDR3 sequence (DNA): TGTGCCAGCAGTTTGGGAGCGGGGGGGCGCCAAGAGACCCAGTACTTC. This gives the protein CASSLGAGGRQETQYF. V and J are TRBV12-3 or TRBV12-4 and TRBJ2-5; 10 nucleotides match TRBD2. J was trimmed by 1 base and V by 3 bases; bases with no gene match: 5. This CDR3 comprises 16 residues.

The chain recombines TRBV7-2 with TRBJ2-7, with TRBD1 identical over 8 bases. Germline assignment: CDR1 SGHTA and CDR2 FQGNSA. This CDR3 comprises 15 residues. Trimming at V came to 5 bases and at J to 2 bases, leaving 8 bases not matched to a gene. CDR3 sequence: CASSPTGTGAYEQYF. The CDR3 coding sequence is TGTGCCAGCAGCCCTACGGGGACAGGAGCCTACGAGCAGTACTTC. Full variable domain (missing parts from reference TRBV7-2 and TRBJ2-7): GAGVSQSPSNKVTEKGKDVELRCDPISGHTALYWYRQSLGQGLEFLIYFQGNSAPDKSGLPSDRFSAERTGGSVSTLTIQRTQQEDSAVYLCASSPTGTGAYEQYFGPGTRLTVT.

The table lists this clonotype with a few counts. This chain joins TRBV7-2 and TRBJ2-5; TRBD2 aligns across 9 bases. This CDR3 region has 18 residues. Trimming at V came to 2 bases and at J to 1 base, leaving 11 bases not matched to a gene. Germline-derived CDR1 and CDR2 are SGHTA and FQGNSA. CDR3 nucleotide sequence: TGTGCCAGCAGCTTACGGGGGGGTCTAGCGGGGACCCAAGAGACCCAGTACTTC. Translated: CASSLRGGLAGTQETQYF.

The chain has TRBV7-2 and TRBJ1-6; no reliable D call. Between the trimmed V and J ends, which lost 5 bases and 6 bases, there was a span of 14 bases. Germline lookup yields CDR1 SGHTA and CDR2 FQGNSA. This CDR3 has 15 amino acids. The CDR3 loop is CASSPQGKRNSPLHF. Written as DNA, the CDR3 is TGTGCCAGCAGCCCCCAAGGGAAACGTAATTCACCCCTCCACTTT.

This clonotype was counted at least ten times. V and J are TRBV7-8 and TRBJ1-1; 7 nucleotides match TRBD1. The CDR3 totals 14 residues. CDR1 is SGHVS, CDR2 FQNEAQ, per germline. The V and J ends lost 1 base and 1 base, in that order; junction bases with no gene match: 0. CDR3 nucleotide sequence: TGTGCCAGCAGCTTAGGGACAGGGAACACTGAAGCTTTCTTT. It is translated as CASSLGTGNTEAFF.

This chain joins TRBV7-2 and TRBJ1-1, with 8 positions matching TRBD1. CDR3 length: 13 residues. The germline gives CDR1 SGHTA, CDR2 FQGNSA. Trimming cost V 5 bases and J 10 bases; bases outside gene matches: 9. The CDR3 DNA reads TGTGCCAGCAGCCGAATACAGGGGGTTGGAGCTTTCTTT. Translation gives CASSRIQGVGAFF.

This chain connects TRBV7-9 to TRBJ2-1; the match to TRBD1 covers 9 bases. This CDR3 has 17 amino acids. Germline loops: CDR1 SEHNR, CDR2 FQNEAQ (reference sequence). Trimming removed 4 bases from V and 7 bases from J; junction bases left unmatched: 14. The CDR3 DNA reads TGTGCCAGCAGCTCGACTATGGACAGGGGAAACGTGAATGAGCAGTTCTTC. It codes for CASSSTMDRGNVNEQFF.

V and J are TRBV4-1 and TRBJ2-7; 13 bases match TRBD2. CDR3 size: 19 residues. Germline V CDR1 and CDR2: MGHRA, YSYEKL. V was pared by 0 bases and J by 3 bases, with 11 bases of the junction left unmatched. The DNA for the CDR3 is TGCGCCAGCAGCCAAGAACGTTTCAGCAGGACTAGCGGGGGCTACGAGCAGTACTTC. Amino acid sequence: CASSQERFSRTSGGYEQYF.

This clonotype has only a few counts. CDR3 amino acids: CASSYTTTSGEETQYF. Written as DNA, the CDR3 is TGTGCCAGCAGTTACACGACGACTAGCGGGGAGGAGACCCAGTACTTC. The chain carries TRBV6-5 and TRBJ2-5; TRBD2 matches 11 bases. The CDR3 loop spans 16 amino acids. The junction had 7 bases not matched to a gene; V was cut back by 2 bases and J by 5 bases. Germline CDR1 is MNHEY and CDR2 is SVGAGI.

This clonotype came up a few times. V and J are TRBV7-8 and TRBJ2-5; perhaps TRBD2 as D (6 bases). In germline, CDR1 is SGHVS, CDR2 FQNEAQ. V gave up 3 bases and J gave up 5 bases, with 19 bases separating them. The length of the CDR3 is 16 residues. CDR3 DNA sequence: TGTGCCAGCAGCTTCTCAGTAACATCGGGGAGGGAGACCCAGTACTTC. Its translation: CASSFSVTSGRETQYF.

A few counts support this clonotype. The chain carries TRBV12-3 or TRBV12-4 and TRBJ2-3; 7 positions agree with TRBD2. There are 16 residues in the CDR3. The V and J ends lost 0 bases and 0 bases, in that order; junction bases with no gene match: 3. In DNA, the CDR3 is TGTGCCAGCAGTTTAGCGGGACTAACTAGCACAGATACGCAGTATTTT. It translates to CASSLAGLTSTDTQYF.

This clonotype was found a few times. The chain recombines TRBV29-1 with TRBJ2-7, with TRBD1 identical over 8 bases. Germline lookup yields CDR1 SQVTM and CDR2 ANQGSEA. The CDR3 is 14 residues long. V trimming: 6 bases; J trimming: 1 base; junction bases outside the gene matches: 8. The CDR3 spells CSVGGQEFSYEQYF. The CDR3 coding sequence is TGCAGCGTGGGGGGACAGGAGTTTTCCTACGAGCAGTACTTC.

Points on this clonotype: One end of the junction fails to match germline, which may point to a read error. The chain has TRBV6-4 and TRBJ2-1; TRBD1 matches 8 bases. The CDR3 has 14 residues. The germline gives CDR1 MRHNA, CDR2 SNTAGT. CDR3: CDSSDGTGWDEQFF. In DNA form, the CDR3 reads TGTGACAGCAGCGACGGGACAGGTTGGGATGAGCAGTTCTTC.

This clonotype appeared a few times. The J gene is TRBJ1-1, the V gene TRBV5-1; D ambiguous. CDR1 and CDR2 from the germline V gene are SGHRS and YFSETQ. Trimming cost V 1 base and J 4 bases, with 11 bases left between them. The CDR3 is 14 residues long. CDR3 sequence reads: CASSLPEGGTEAFF. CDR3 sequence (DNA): TGCGCCAGCAGCTTGCCTGAGGGTGGCACTGAAGCTTTCTTT.

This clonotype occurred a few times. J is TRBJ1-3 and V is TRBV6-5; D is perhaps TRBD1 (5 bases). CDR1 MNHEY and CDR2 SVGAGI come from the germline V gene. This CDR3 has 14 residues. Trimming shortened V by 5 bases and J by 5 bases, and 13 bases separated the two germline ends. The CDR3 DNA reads TGTGCCAGCAGTCCCCTGCCAGGGCGAAACACCATATATTTT. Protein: CASSPLPGRNTIYF.